Shown below are 17 T cell receptor beta chains from a single sample sequenced in a study of regulatory T cells in long-lasting Graves disease. Both iRepertoire HTBI primers and Arm-PCR of CDR3 regions were used to build the TCR beta libraries. TCRdb fed the multiplex PCR reads into MiXCR, producing one record per CDR3 protein. The profile shows roughly 700,000 distinct CDR3 sequences, around 30% of them singletons. Time point specified: persistent/refractory GD, antithyroid drugs over 5 years with positive TRAb. PBMC RNA served as the TCR library source. Sample: peripheral blood mononuclear cells (PBMCs), taken when the disease was refractory, from a patient treated with antithyroid drugs. These receptors all stem from a female donor with Graves disease.

V usage is TRBV29-1 and J usage is TRBJ1-1; D gene unclear. The CDR3 has 13 amino acids. The germline V and J ends were trimmed by 7 bases and 1 base, with 13 bases remaining between them. Germline assignment: CDR1 SQVTM and CDR2 ANQGSEA. DNA for the CDR3: TGCAGCGGCCGTCAGGATCGGAACACTGAAGCTTTCTTT. The encoded protein is CSGRQDRNTEAFF.

This clonotype appeared many times. The J gene is TRBJ2-7, the V gene TRBV2; 9 bases line up with TRBD2. The CDR3 has 15 residues. Per germline, CDR1 SNHLY and CDR2 FYNNEI. The J segment lost 2 bases and the V segment lost 1 base, leaving 3 bases of the junction unmatched. The CDR3 reads CASSEGTSVTYEQYF. The CDR3 nucleotides are TGTGCCAGCAGTGAAGGGACTAGCGTTACCTACGAGCAGTACTTC.

The rearrangement links TRBV12-5 to TRBJ2-1; D possibly uses TRBD1 or TRBD2 (6 bases each). The length of the CDR3 is 14 residues. Germline CDR1 is LGHNT and CDR2 is FRNRAP. With 7 bases removed from V and 5 bases from J, the gap between germline ends came to 15 bases. In DNA form, the CDR3 reads TGTGCTAGTGACTTGGGGCGGGACAACAATGAGCAGTTCTTC. Translated, it gives CASDLGRDNNEQFF.

Many counts were recorded for this clonotype. The genes are TRBV7-2 and TRBJ1-4, with D hard to call. The V gene's germline CDR1 is SGHTA and CDR2 FQGNSA. The CDR3 has 14 residues. V lost 3 bases and J lost 0, with 5 bases in between. CDR3 DNA: TGTGCCAGCAGCTTGTTTGCAACTAATGAAAAACTGTTTTTT. It translates to CASSLFATNEKLFF. The complete variable domain, with remaining parts taken from reference TRBV7-2 and TRBJ1-4, reads GAGVSQSPSNKVTEKGKDVELRCDPISGHTALYWYRQSLGQGLEFLIYFQGNSAPDKSGLPSDRFSAERTGGSVSTLTIQRTQQEDSAVYLCASSLFATNEKLFFGSGTQLSVL.

This chain joins TRBV20-1 and TRBJ1-5, with 8 bases matching TRBD1. After removal of 6 bases from V and 6 bases from J, the junction contained 7 bases not matched to a gene. Germline V gene lookup returns CDR1 DFQATT and CDR2 SNEGSKA (reference sequence). The CDR3 contains 13 residues. CDR3 sequence: CSAAHDRGQPQHF. The CDR3 DNA sequence: TGCAGTGCAGCCCACGACAGGGGTCAGCCCCAGCATTTT.

A few counts support this clonotype. This rearrangement joins TRBV6-2 or TRBV6-3 to TRBJ2-5; TRBD2 might be the D (5 bases). The CDR3 spans 12 residues. Germline V gene data show CDR1 as MNHEY and CDR2 as SVGEGT. V dropped 5 bases and J dropped 10 bases, with 14 bases sitting between them. The CDR3 region is CASSPTRISQYF. The CDR3 nucleotides are TGTGCCAGCAGTCCCACTAGGATCAGCCAGTACTTC.

This clonotype was observed at least ten times. V usage is TRBV20-1 and J usage is TRBJ2-7; D might be TRBD1 (6 bases). Germline V gene lookup returns CDR1 DFQATT and CDR2 SNEGSKA (reference sequence). Trimming removed 4 bases from V and 4 bases from J, with 17 bases in between. This CDR3 has 14 residues. CDR3 DNA: TGCAGTGCTATTCCCGCGACAAGGGGGTACGAGCAGTACTTC. It specifies CSAIPATRGYEQYF.

The chain is built from TRBV9 and TRBJ1-4, with D maybe TRBD1 (5 bases). The V gene lost 0 bases and the J gene lost 0 bases, with 12 bases spanning the gap. The CDR3 is 17 residues long. Germline V gives CDR1 SGDLS, CDR2 YYNGEE. In nucleotides, the CDR3 is TGTGCCAGCAGCGTAGGTCCAGGGCTGGCAACTAATGAAAAACTGTTTTTT. Protein product: CASSVGPGLATNEKLFF. Full variable domain (missing parts from reference TRBV9 and TRBJ1-4): DSGVTQTPKHLITATGQRVTLRCSPRSGDLSVYWYQQSLDQGLQFLIQYYNGEERAKGNILERFSAQQFPDLHSELNLSSLELGDSALYFCASSVGPGLATNEKLFFGSGTQLSVL.

V usage is TRBV27 and J usage is TRBJ2-3; TRBD1 matches 9 bases. The V gene's germline CDR1 is MNHEY and CDR2 SMNVEV (reference sequence). The CDR3 spans 13 residues. The junction had 1 base not matched to a gene; V was cut back by 4 bases and J by 5 bases. The CDR3 DNA reads TGTGCCAGCAGTTGGACAGGGGAAGATACGCAGTATTTT. Amino acid sequence: CASSWTGEDTQYF.

CDR3 residues: CASSRSSTNEKLFF. In nucleotides, the CDR3 is TGTGCCAGCAGCCGGTCTTCTACTAATGAAAAACTGTTTTTT. This rearrangement joins TRBV3-1 to TRBJ1-4; D is ambiguous. Trimming took 4 bases from V and 2 from J, leaving 8 bases between them. The CDR3 contains 14 residues. From germline, CDR1 is LGHDT and CDR2 YNNKEL (reference sequence).

The V call is TRBV19, the J call TRBJ1-1, with 8 positions matching TRBD1. CDR1 and CDR2 (germline): LNHDA, SQIVND (reference sequence). Trimming took 7 bases from V and 5 from J; bases not matched to a gene: 6. This CDR3 is 13 amino acids long. The CDR3 is CASTRGLKTEAFF. For the CDR3, the DNA is TGTGCCAGTACCAGGGGGCTTAAGACTGAAGCTTTCTTT.

The sample holds a few counts of this clonotype. The chain has TRBV2 and TRBJ1-2; 7 bases agree with TRBD1. The CDR3 is 13 residues long. The germline V gene has CDR1 SNHLY and CDR2 FYNNEI. V lost 6 bases and J lost 4; bases outside the gene matches: 5. The CDR3: CASRGQQTYGYTF. CDR3 nucleotide sequence: TGTGCCAGCAGGGGACAGCAAACCTATGGCTACACCTTC.

The chain links TRBV20-1 to TRBJ1-3; 7 bases are a match to TRBD1. The V gene's germline CDR1 is DFQATT and CDR2 SNEGSKA (reference sequence). After removal of 1 base from V and 4 bases from J, the junction contained 4 bases not matched to a gene. This CDR3 has 14 residues. The DNA for the CDR3 is TGCAGTGCTAGAGTACAGGGGACGGGAAACACCATATATTTT. Translation gives CSARVQGTGNTIYF.

The J gene is TRBJ1-4, the V gene TRBV5-1; possible D gene TRBD1, 5 bases. The CDR3 has 13 residues. Germline lookup yields CDR1 SGHRS and CDR2 YFSETQ. With 4 bases removed from V and 7 bases from J, the gap between germline ends came to 11 bases. The CDR3 region has the DNA TGCGCCAGCAGCCAGGGCCCTGGTGAAAAACTGTTTTTT. Residues: CASSQGPGEKLFF.

This clonotype showed up many times. The chain employs TRBV12-3 or TRBV12-4 and TRBJ2-2; TRBD2 matches 8 bases. CDR3 length: 15 amino acids. Trimming removed 5 bases from V and 4 bases from J; junction bases left unmatched: 6. The CDR3 is CASSLSGRVTGELFF. CDR3 coding DNA: TGTGCCAGCAGTCTCAGCGGGAGAGTCACCGGGGAGCTGTTTTTT.

This clonotype has just a few counts. The chain is built from TRBV11-2 and TRBJ1-3, with D possibly matching TRBD1 (5 bases). This CDR3 comprises 16 residues. Trimming pared 5 bases from V and 3 bases from J, leaving 17 bases between. Germline values: CDR1 SGHAT, CDR2 FQNNGV. This chain's CDR3 is CASSPRDSGLGNTIYF. CDR3 bases: TGTGCCAGCAGCCCGAGGGACTCGGGGCTTGGAAACACCATATATTTT.

This clonotype is a singleton in its sample. The chain joins TRBV25-1 to TRBJ2-7; tentatively, D is TRBD2 (5 bases). This CDR3 is built from 12 residues. Between the trimmed V and J ends, which lost 6 bases and 2 bases, there was a span of 8 bases. Germline CDR1 MGHDK, CDR2 SYGVNS. CDR3 nucleotide sequence: TGTGCCAGCAGGGAGGAGCCCTACGAGCAGTACTTC. Translating it yields CASREEPYEQYF.